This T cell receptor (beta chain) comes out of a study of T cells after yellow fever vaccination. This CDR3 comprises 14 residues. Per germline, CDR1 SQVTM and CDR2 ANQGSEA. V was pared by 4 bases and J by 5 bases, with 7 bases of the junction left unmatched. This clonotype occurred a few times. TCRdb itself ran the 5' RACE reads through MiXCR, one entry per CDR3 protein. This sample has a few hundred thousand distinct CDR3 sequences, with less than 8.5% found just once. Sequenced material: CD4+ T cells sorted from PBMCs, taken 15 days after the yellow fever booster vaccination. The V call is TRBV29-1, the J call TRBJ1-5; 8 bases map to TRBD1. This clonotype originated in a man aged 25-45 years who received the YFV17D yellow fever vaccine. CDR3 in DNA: TGCAGCGTTGGTACCGGGACAGGCGATCAGCCCCAGCATTTT. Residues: CSVGTGTGDQPQHF.